The clone carrying this TCR beta chain was picked up many times. Its antigen is as yet unknown. The CDR3 is 16 amino acids. Germline V gene sequence: CDR1 SGDLS, CDR2 YYNGEE. Losses at the gene ends were 0 bases for V and 0 bases for J; bases not matched to a gene: 5. This entry comes from a study of metastatic and nonmetastatic thyroid tumors. For the study at large: Repertoires from malignant and benign thyroid patients were compared across blood and tumor or nodule tissue.

General study results and limits: According to reports, the diversity of TCR beta was significantly higher in malignant thyroid tumors than in benign nodules, and this held in both blood and tumor samples.

TCRdb reprocessed the PCR reads via MiXCR. The data contain some 21,000 clones, 15% to 20% of them singletons. Patients underwent thyroid surgery, and none had received any treatment before it. Sequenced sample: blood. The rearrangement joins TRBV9 to TRBJ2-5, with TRBD2 identical over 7 bases. The sequence was obtained from a male donor with papillary thyroid cancer or a benign thyroid nodule (not recorded which). Some clones in this sample may be carry-over from other donors' samples. CDR3 protein: CASSVGPTSDQETQYF. CDR3 bases: TGTGCCAGCAGCGTAGGCCCAACTAGCGACCAAGAGACCCAGTACTTC.